This T cell receptor beta chain was found in a study of shared clonotypes between healthy human individuals. Findings of the study overall: A few donors held about 5% of naive CD4 clonotypes in common.

CD4+ cells yielded CD45RA+ naive and CD45RA-negative memory subsets. Trimming removed 3 bases at V and 2 bases at J, with 14 bases between. This CDR3 has 15 amino acids. The germline gives CDR1 SGHRS, CDR2 YFSETQ. As regards this clone: The target antigen is unknown.

Data came from immunoSEQ multiplex PCR; TCRdb stores just in-frame clones and leaves some out. The sample gives approximately 940,000 clones, 76% of which show up once; about 1.5% is in the top ten. The chain carries TRBV5-1 and TRBJ1-1, with D perhaps matching TRBD1 (6 bases). This TCR was sampled from a man aged 18 to 29 in good health. The sample taken for sequencing was memory CD4+ T cells sorted from blood. Subset defined: CD45RA-negative fraction. The CDR3 spells CASSWTQGSNTEAFF. The DNA for the CDR3 is TGCGCCAGCAGCTGGACACAGGGTTCTAACACTGAAGCTTTCTTT.